The 19 T cell receptor beta chains listed next were all sequenced from one sample in a study of cytomegalovirus exposure and HLA in healthy donors (dated by TCRdb to about 2017). Library prep was done by the immunoSEQ multiplex PCR assay. For the multiplex PCR, a mixture combining 60 forward primers for TCR Vbeta segments and 13 reverse primers for TCR Jbeta segments was used. TCRdb holds this immuneACCESS table with in-frame rearrangements only. Some clones are missing; in checked studies, unresolved V genes explain under half, and the rest has no known cause. Counted in this sample were about 99,000 clones; around 60% of them appeared once. Approximately 3.5% of the sample is taken by the ten largest. The sequencing input was PBMCs. These TCRs come from a woman between 45 and 65 years old in good health and CMV-seronegative.

The chain employs TRBV4-2 and TRBJ2-4; D possibly corresponds to TRBD2 (6 bases). The germline V and J ends were trimmed by 0 bases and 1 base, with 19 bases remaining between them. The CDR3 sequence is 19 residues long. Germline CDR1 and CDR2: LGHNA and YNFKEQ. The CDR3 DNA follows: TGTGCCAGCAGCCAAGATCCCCCAGGGAGGTTCGGGGCCAAAAACATTCAGTACTTC. Translated, it gives CASSQDPPGRFGAKNIQYF.

This clone appeared once. The chain uses TRBV10-3 and TRBJ1-2, with D tentatively TRBD1 (5 bases). The germline gives CDR1 ENHRY, CDR2 SYGVKD. Deletions cut 8 bases from V and 3 bases from J, with 19 bases between. This CDR3 has 15 residues. The CDR3 DNA follows: TGTGCCATCCGACCCCGCAGGGATGGAGACTATGGCTACACCTTC. It translates to CAIRPRRDGDYGYTF.

The rearrangement uses TRBV7-2 and TRBJ1-1, with TRBD1 matching over 7 bases. Per germline, CDR1 SGHTA and CDR2 FQGNSA. This CDR3 has 16 residues. V shed 4 bases and J 5 bases; nucleotides not matched to a gene: 13. The CDR3 is CASSSQLQGRGTEAFF. The DNA of the CDR3 is TGTGCCAGCAGCTCCCAATTACAGGGGCGAGGGACTGAAGCTTTCTTT.

This rearrangement joins TRBV27 to TRBJ2-3; unclear D gene. CDR1 and CDR2 (germline): MNHEY, SMNVEV (reference sequence). Trimming removed 2 bases from V and 0 bases from J, with 6 bases in between. This CDR3 has 14 amino acids. CDR3 amino acids: CASSLGLSTDTQYF. As DNA, the CDR3 is TGTGCCAGCAGTTTAGGCCTCAGCACAGATACGCAGTATTTT.

This chain connects TRBV23-1 to TRBJ2-7; 10 nucleotides align to TRBD1. TRBV23-1 is marked as an open reading frame, function uncertain. J lost 4 bases, V lost 2 bases, and 11 bases had no gene match. This CDR3 spans 17 amino acids. CDR3 nucleotides: TGCGCCAGCAGTCAAGATAACCCCGGGACAGGGGTTTACGAGCAGTACTTC. Its translation is CASSQDNPGTGVYEQYF.

V usage is TRBV30 and J usage is TRBJ1-4, with D possibly matching TRBD1 (6 bases). V lost 2 bases and J 7 bases, leaving 11 bases between the germline ends. Germline V lookup: CDR1 GTSNPN, CDR2 SVGIG (reference sequence). CDR3 length: 13 residues. Here the CDR3 DNA reads TGTGCCTGGAGTTTGGGGGCGAGTGAAAAACTGTTTTTT. Translating gives CAWSLGASEKLFF.

The J gene is TRBJ2-1, the V gene TRBV25-1, with D tentatively TRBD2 (5 bases). The CDR3 loop spans 12 amino acids. Germline loops: CDR1 MGHDK, CDR2 SYGVNS. V dropped 6 bases and J dropped 7 bases, with 10 bases sitting between them. CDR3 loop: CASRRSGNEQFF. The CDR3 nucleotides are TGTGCCAGCAGACGGTCGGGGAATGAGCAGTTCTTC. Based on the CDR3 plus reference TRBV25-1 and TRBJ2-1, the full variable domain is EADIYQTPRYLVIGTGKKITLECSQTMGHDKMYWYQQDPGMELHLIHYSYGVNSTEKGDLSSESTVSRIRTEHFPLTLESARPSHTSQYLCASRRSGNEQFFGPGTRLTVL.

The chain carries TRBV14 and TRBJ2-7; TRBD2 aligns across 11 bases. The CDR3 length is 15 residues. Germline CDR1 reads SGHDN; CDR2 reads FVKESK. J was trimmed by 6 bases and V by 4 bases; bases with no gene match: 8. For the CDR3, the DNA is TGTGCCAGCAGCCGAGAACTAGCGGGAGTTCTCGAGCAGTACTTC. Translating it yields CASSRELAGVLEQYF.

The V and J genes are TRBV28 and TRBJ2-1; 10 bases are shared with TRBD2. Germline V lookup: CDR1 MDHEN, CDR2 SYDVKM. The length of the CDR3 is 15 residues. The V and J ends lost 3 bases and 4 bases, in that order; junction bases with no gene match: 3. This chain's CDR3 is CASSFASGSYNEQFF. The CDR3 bases are TGTGCCAGCAGTTTCGCTAGCGGGAGTTACAATGAGCAGTTCTTC.

This chain's CDR3 is CASSPQRNYNTEAFF. The CDR3 DNA reads TGTGCCAGCAGCCCCCAACGGAACTACAACACTGAAGCTTTCTTT. This sequence joins TRBV7-9 and TRBJ1-1; the D is unclear. V lost 5 bases, J lost 2 bases, and 15 bases lay in between. The CDR3 loop spans 15 amino acids. Germline values: CDR1 SEHNR, CDR2 FQNEAQ (reference sequence).

V gene TRBV5-1 combines with J gene TRBJ2-7; 8 bases line up with TRBD1. CDR1 SGHRS and CDR2 YFSETQ come from the germline V gene. Germline trimming cut 0 bases from V and 2 bases from J; bases unmatched to any gene: 4. The CDR3 spans 15 residues. CDR3 loop: CASSLEPGQAYEQYF. DNA of the CDR3: TGCGCCAGCAGCTTGGAACCGGGACAGGCCTACGAGCAGTACTTC.

The gene calls are TRBV30 and TRBJ2-3; 14 bases line up with TRBD2. Germline assignment: CDR1 GTSNPN and CDR2 SVGIG (reference sequence). The CDR3 length is 16 residues. V was pared by 2 bases and J by 8 bases, with 9 bases of the junction left unmatched. The CDR3 region is CAWSPRLAGGPGTQYF. The DNA of the CDR3 is TGTGCCTGGAGTCCCCGACTAGCGGGGGGGCCGGGTACGCAGTATTTT.

This clone was observed a handful of times. The same CDR3 also results from other DNA sequences found in this sample. V usage is TRBV5-4 and J usage is TRBJ2-3; TRBD2 agrees at 10 bases. The CDR3 spans 15 residues. The germline CDR1 and CDR2 sequences are SGHNT and YYREEE (reference sequence). The V gene end was trimmed by 4 bases and the J gene end by 5 bases; junction bases not matched to a gene: 7. CDR3 coding DNA: TGTGCCAGCAGCCCAAGCGGGAGGGTCGGAGATACGCAGTATTTT. Protein product: CASSPSGRVGDTQYF.

There are a few counts of this clone. The J gene is TRBJ1-5, the V gene TRBV18, with D perhaps TRBD1 (5 bases). The CDR3 sequence is 13 residues long. Germline CDR1 KGHSH, CDR2 LQKENI. Trimming took 8 bases from V and 5 from J, leaving 13 bases between them. CDR3 loop: CASTTEQDQPQHF. In DNA, the CDR3 is TGTGCCAGCACTACTGAACAGGATCAGCCCCAGCATTTT.

The V gene is TRBV28, the J gene TRBJ1-4, with D perhaps TRBD1 (5 bases). V gave up 5 bases and J gave up 7 bases, with 17 bases separating them. Germline V gene sequence: CDR1 MDHEN, CDR2 SYDVKM. There are 15 residues in the CDR3. The CDR3 here is CASSPRSGRGEKLFF. The CDR3 region has the DNA TGTGCCAGCAGTCCCCGGTCAGGGCGGGGTGAAAAACTGTTTTTT.

The DNA for the CDR3 is TGTGCCAGTAGTATGTGGGACAGGCAAGAGACCCAGTACTTC. Translated, it gives CASSMWDRQETQYF. The chain links TRBV19 to TRBJ2-5, with 8 nucleotides matching TRBD1. CDR3 size: 14 residues. V lost 3 bases and J lost 2; bases outside the gene matches: 2. The germline CDR1 and CDR2 sequences are LNHDA and SQIVND (reference sequence).

This chain joins TRBV5-1 and TRBJ2-1; TRBD1 is a possible D gene (7 bases). This CDR3 spans 17 amino acids. Germline CDR1 and CDR2: SGHRS and YFSETQ. V was pared by 6 bases and J by 7 bases, with 26 bases between. CDR3 amino acids: CASTGGILATLANEQFF. DNA of the CDR3: TGCGCCAGCACAGGGGGGATACTAGCAACGTTGGCGAATGAGCAGTTCTTC.

This sequence joins TRBV5-4 and TRBJ1-4; D unclear. This CDR3 has 14 residues. Trimming left V 0 bases short and J 8 bases short, with 11 bases between. Germline V CDR1 and CDR2: SGHNT, YYREEE (reference sequence). CDR3 region: CASSLGVPSEKLFF. CDR3 nucleotides: TGTGCCAGCAGCTTGGGAGTCCCAAGCGAAAAACTGTTTTTT.

A word on this clone: The identical CDR3 is also encoded by other nucleotide sequences in the sample. The chain has TRBV7-2 and TRBJ2-7, with D unclear. V was clipped by 5 bases and J by 4 bases, with 9 bases between them. Germline V gene lookup returns CDR1 SGHTA and CDR2 FQGNSA. The length of the CDR3 is 12 residues. CDR3 protein: CASSPGGYEQYF. CDR3 sequence (DNA): TGTGCCAGCAGCCCCGGCGGTTACGAGCAGTACTTC. Full variable domain (remainder filled in from reference TRBV7-2 and TRBJ2-7): GAGVSQSPSNKVTEKGKDVELRCDPISGHTALYWYRQSLGQGLEFLIYFQGNSAPDKSGLPSDRFSAERTGGSVSTLTIQRTQQEDSAVYLCASSPGGYEQYFGPGTRLTVT.